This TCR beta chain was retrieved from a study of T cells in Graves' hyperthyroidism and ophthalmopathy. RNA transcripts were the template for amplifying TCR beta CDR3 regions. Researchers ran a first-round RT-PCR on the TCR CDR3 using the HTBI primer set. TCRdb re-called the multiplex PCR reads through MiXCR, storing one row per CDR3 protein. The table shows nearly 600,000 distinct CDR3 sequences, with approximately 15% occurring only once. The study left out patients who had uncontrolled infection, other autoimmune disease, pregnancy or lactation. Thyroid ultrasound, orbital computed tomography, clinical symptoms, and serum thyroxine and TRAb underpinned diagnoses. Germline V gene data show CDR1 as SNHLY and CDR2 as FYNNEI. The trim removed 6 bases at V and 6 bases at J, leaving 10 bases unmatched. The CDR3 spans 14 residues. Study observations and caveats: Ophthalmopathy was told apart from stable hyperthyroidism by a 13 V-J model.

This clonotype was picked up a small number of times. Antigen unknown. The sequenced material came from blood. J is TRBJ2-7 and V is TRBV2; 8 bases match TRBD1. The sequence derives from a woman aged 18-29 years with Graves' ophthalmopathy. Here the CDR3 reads CASRIGQGGGEQYF. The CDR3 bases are TGTGCCAGCAGGATTGGACAGGGCGGAGGCGAGCAGTACTTC.